This passage covers 17 T cell receptor beta chains from one sample sequenced in a study of blood T cell repertoires in COVID-19. Profiled with immunoSEQ multiplex PCR; TCRdb holds only in-frame clones, not every one. The repertoire includes approximately 50,000 clones, 80% to 90% of them detected once, and about 2% sits in the top ten. The source material was peripheral blood. The receptors stem from a human donor in a cohort sampled during active COVID-19.

The rearrangement joins TRBV6-1 to TRBJ1-5, with D maybe TRBD1 (6 bases). The CDR3 runs 13 residues. Trimming took off 2 bases at V and 15 bases at J, with 17 bases between the two ends. CDR1 and CDR2 (germline): MNHNS, SASEGT. CDR3 coding DNA: TGTGCCAGCAGTGAAATTCCTAGGGACACCCGGCATTTT. Its protein is CASSEIPRDTRHF.

This clone was seen a few times. The rearrangement joins TRBV4-2 to TRBJ1-4, with 8 bases fitting TRBD1. This CDR3 spans 14 amino acids. From germline, CDR1 is LGHNA and CDR2 YNFKEQ. Germline trimming cut 4 bases from V and 13 bases from J; bases unmatched to any gene: 11. The CDR3 is CASSPDQGAGVLFF. CDR3 coding DNA: TGTGCCAGCAGCCCTGACCAGGGGGCCGGAGTACTGTTTTTT.

V usage is TRBV6-6 and J usage is TRBJ2-1, with TRBD2 matching over 7 bases. The CDR3 is 15 residues long. In germline, CDR1 is MNHNY, CDR2 SVGAGI (reference sequence). With 2 bases clipped from V and 5 bases from J, the junction kept 6 bases outside the gene matches. CDR3 DNA sequence: TGTGCCAGCAGTTACGGAACTAGCGCGAACAATGAGCAGTTCTTC. This codes for CASSYGTSANNEQFF.

This chain joins TRBV4-1 and TRBJ2-2; weak D call: TRBD1 (6 bases). The CDR3 is 18 residues long. The V and J ends lost 4 bases and 3 bases respectively, with 21 bases between them. The germline V gene has CDR1 MGHRA and CDR2 YSYEKL. CDR3 loop: CASSPGTSYGGDTGELFF. CDR3 bases: TGCGCCAGCAGCCCAGGGACGTCATATGGGGGCGACACCGGGGAGCTGTTTTTT.

The chain carries TRBV3-1 (or the pseudogene TRBV3-2) and TRBJ2-7; TRBD2 agrees at 8 bases. Per germline, CDR1 LGHDT and CDR2 YNNKEL (reference sequence). The V and J ends lost 8 bases and 6 bases, in that order; junction bases with no gene match: 9. The CDR3 totals 13 residues. CDR3 loop: CASSTAGVGEQYF. CDR3 coding DNA: TGTGCCAGCTCGACAGCGGGAGTGGGCGAGCAGTACTTC.

This clone was recorded once. The chain recombines TRBV5-8 with TRBJ2-3; tentative D call: TRBD2 (6 bases). The CDR3 is made up of 14 amino acids. The V end was cut by 5 bases, the J end by 1 base, with 11 bases between. CDR1 and CDR2 from the germline V gene are SGHTS and YDEGEE. CDR3 amino acids: CASRGLSGTDTQYF. CDR3 DNA sequence: TGTGCCAGCAGGGGACTTTCGGGCACAGATACGCAGTATTTT. The variable domain in full, with the rest retrieved from reference TRBV5-8 and TRBJ2-3, is EAGVTQSPTHLIKTRGQQATLRCSPISGHTSVYWYQQALGLGLQFLLWYDEGEERNRGNFPPRFSGRQFPNYSSELNVNALELEDSALYLCASRGLSGTDTQYFGPGTRLTVL.

The gene calls are TRBV28 and TRBJ2-2; the D gene is possibly TRBD1 (6 bases). The V end was cut by 5 bases, the J end by 7 bases, with 14 bases between. There are 14 residues in the CDR3. The germline CDR1 and CDR2 sequences are MDHEN and SYDVKM. In DNA form, the CDR3 reads TGTGCCAGCAGTACGACAGGAGTATACGGGGAGCTGTTTTTT. This sequence encodes CASSTTGVYGELFF.

The rearrangement links TRBV10-3 to TRBJ1-6; D is uncertain. This CDR3 region has 14 residues. The germline gives CDR1 ENHRY, CDR2 SYGVKD. V gave up 6 bases and J gave up 5 bases, with 11 bases separating them. The CDR3 loop reads CAISSSPDNSPLHF. CDR3 nucleotide sequence: TGTGCCATCAGCTCGTCACCGGATAATTCACCCCTCCACTTT.

The genes are TRBV9 and TRBJ1-5; 7 nucleotides line up with TRBD1. CDR1 and CDR2 from the germline V gene are SGDLS and YYNGEE. The ends lost 4 bases at V and 7 bases at J; junction bases unmatched: 8. The CDR3 runs 14 residues. In nucleotides, the CDR3 is TGTGCCAGCAGCCGAGACAGGGACTTCCAGCCCCAGCATTTT. Residues: CASSRDRDFQPQHF.

This rearrangement joins TRBV7-2 to TRBJ1-1; no clear D gene. V lost 3 bases and J 8 bases, leaving 16 bases between the germline ends. Germline CDR1 SGHTA, CDR2 FQGNSA. The CDR3 consists of 14 residues. The CDR3 spells CASSFLGLLPEAFF. CDR3 nucleotide sequence: TGTGCCAGCAGCTTTTTGGGCCTACTCCCGGAAGCTTTCTTT.

This rearrangement joins TRBV7-9 to TRBJ1-4, with 7 bases matching TRBD1. After removal of 5 bases from V and 3 bases from J, the junction contained 6 bases not matched to a gene. Germline CDR1 SEHNR, CDR2 FQNEAQ (reference sequence). This CDR3 is 15 amino acids long. CDR3 sequence: CASSPGQGANEKLFF. Here the CDR3 DNA reads TGTGCCAGCAGCCCCGGCCAGGGGGCTAATGAAAAACTGTTTTTT.

The CDR3 DNA reads TGTGCCAGCAGCTTTTTCTCCGGAGACCGACGGGAGTACCAAGAGACCCAGTACTTC. Protein sequence: CASSFFSGDRREYQETQYF. V is TRBV7-2 and J is TRBJ2-5; the D gene is possibly TRBD2 (6 bases). Germline V CDR1 and CDR2: SGHTA, FQGNSA. CDR3 size: 19 residues. The V end was cut by 3 bases, the J end by 0 bases, with 23 bases between.

This clone is labeled medium-sized. V and J are TRBV5-4 and TRBJ2-1; D possibly matches TRBD1 or TRBD2 (6 bases each). Per germline, CDR1 SGHNT and CDR2 YYREEE (reference sequence). The CDR3 runs 15 residues. V was trimmed by 4 bases and J by 2 bases, leaving 13 bases between them. The CDR3 sequence is CASSLGAGPYNEQFF. CDR3 DNA: TGTGCCAGCAGCCTGGGGGCGGGGCCCTACAATGAGCAGTTCTTC.

The gene calls are TRBV9 and TRBJ2-1; 11 nucleotides align to TRBD2. From germline, CDR1 is SGDLS and CDR2 YYNGEE. V lost 3 bases and J lost 2; bases outside the gene matches: 4. This CDR3 region has 16 residues. CDR3 nucleotide sequence: TGTGCCAGCAGCGCCTTAGCGGGAGGGCCCTACAATGAGCAGTTCTTC. Protein product: CASSALAGGPYNEQFF. Full variable domain (rest looked up from reference TRBV9 and TRBJ2-1): DSGVTQTPKHLITATGQRVTLRCSPRSGDLSVYWYQQSLDQGLQFLIQYYNGEERAKGNILERFSAQQFPDLHSELNLSSLELGDSALYFCASSALAGGPYNEQFFGPGTRLTVL.

With regard to this clone: This CDR3 is also generated by other DNA sequences in the sample. V and J are TRBV9 and TRBJ1-2; D is perhaps TRBD1 (6 bases). This CDR3 is 16 amino acids long. Germline V gene lookup returns CDR1 SGDLS and CDR2 YYNGEE. Deletions cut 4 bases from V and 3 bases from J, with 19 bases between. The CDR3 loop reads CASSSRGRGADYGYTF. CDR3 DNA sequence: TGTGCCAGCAGCTCAAGGGGTCGGGGGGCGGACTATGGCTACACCTTC.

DNA of the CDR3: TGTGCCAGCAGTCAAACAGGGAGGGGAGGAGGCACTGAAGCTTTCTTT. Protein product: CASSQTGRGGGTEAFF. This rearrangement joins TRBV28 to TRBJ1-1, with D perhaps TRBD1 (6 bases). CDR3 length equals 16 residues. CDR1 MDHEN and CDR2 SYDVKM come from the germline V gene. The ends were cut back, 5 bases at V and 4 bases at J, with 20 bases in the middle.

V gene TRBV28 combines with J gene TRBJ2-2; 7 bases are a match to TRBD1. CDR1 and CDR2 from the germline V gene are MDHEN and SYDVKM. The CDR3 sequence is 18 residues long. Unmatched junction bases numbered 14, after V lost 4 bases and J lost 3 bases. CDR3 in amino acids: CASSSPSTGIRDTGELFF. The CDR3 DNA sequence: TGTGCCAGCAGTTCCCCCTCGACAGGGATAAGGGACACCGGGGAGCTGTTTTTT.